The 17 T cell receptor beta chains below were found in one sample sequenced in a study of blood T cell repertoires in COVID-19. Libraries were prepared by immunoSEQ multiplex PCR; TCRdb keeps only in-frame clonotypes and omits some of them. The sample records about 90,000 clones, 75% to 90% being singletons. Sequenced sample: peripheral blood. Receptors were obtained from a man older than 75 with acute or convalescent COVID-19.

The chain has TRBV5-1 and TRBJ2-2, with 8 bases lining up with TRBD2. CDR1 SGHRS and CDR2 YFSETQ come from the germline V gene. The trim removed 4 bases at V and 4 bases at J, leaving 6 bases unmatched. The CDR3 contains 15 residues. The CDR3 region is CASSLSGSRTGELFF. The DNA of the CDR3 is TGCGCCAGCAGCCTGAGCGGGAGTCGCACCGGGGAGCTGTTTTTT.

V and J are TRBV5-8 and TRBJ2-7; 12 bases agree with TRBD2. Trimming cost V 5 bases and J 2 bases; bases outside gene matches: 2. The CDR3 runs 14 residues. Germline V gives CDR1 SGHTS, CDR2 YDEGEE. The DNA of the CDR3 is TGTGCCAGCAGAACTAGCGGGAGGACCTACGAGCAGTACTTC. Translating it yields CASRTSGRTYEQYF. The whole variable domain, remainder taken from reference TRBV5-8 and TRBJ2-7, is EAGVTQSPTHLIKTRGQQATLRCSPISGHTSVYWYQQALGLGLQFLLWYDEGEERNRGNFPPRFSGRQFPNYSSELNVNALELEDSALYLCASRTSGRTYEQYFGPGTRLTVT.

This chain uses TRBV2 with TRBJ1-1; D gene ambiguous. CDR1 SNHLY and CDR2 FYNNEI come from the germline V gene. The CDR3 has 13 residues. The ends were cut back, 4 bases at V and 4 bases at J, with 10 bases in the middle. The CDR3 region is CASSVQPGTEAFF. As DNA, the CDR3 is TGTGCCAGCAGTGTACAGCCCGGCACTGAAGCTTTCTTT.

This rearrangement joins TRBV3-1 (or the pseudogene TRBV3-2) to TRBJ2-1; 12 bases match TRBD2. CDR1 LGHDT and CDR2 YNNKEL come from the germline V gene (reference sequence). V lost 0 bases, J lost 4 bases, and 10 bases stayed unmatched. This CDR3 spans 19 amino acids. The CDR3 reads CASSQEVLAGGPEYNEQFF. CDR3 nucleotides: TGTGCCAGCAGCCAAGAAGTGCTAGCGGGAGGGCCGGAGTACAATGAGCAGTTCTTC.

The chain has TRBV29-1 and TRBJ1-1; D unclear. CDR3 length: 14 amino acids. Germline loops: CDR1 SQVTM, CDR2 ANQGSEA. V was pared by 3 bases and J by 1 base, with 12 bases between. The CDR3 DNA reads TGCAGCGTTGAGCTACACCGGGGGAACACTGAAGCTTTCTTT. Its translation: CSVELHRGNTEAFF.

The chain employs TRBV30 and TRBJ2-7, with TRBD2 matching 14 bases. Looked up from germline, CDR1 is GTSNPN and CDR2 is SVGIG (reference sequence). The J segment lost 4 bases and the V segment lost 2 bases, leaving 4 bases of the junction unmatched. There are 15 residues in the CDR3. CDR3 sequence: CAWSRLAGGPYEQYF. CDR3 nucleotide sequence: TGTGCCTGGAGTAGACTAGCGGGAGGGCCTTACGAGCAGTACTTC.

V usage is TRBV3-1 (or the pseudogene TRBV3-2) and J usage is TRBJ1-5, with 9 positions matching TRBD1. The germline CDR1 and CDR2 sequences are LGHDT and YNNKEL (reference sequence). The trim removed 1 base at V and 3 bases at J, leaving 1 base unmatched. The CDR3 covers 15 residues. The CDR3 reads CASSQGTGVNQPQHF. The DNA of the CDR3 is TGTGCCAGCAGCCAAGGGACAGGGGTCAATCAGCCCCAGCATTTT.

This chain's CDR3 is CASSSLTSGRYEQYF. For the CDR3, the DNA is TGCGCCAGCAGCTCGTTGACTAGCGGGAGGTACGAGCAGTACTTC. The chain recombines TRBV5-1 with TRBJ2-7; TRBD2 agrees at 13 bases. Trimming took 3 bases from V and 4 from J; bases not matched to a gene: 4. CDR1 and CDR2 from the germline V gene are SGHRS and YFSETQ. The length of the CDR3 is 15 residues.

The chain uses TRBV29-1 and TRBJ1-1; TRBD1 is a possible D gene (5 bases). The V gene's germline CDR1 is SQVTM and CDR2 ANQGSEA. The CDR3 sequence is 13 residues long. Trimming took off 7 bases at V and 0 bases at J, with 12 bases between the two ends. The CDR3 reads CSAATVMNTEAFF. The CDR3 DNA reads TGCAGCGCTGCGACAGTCATGAACACTGAAGCTTTCTTT.

The CDR3 reads CASSFIQGRKTGVEAFF. CDR3 nucleotides: TGTGCCAGCAGTTTTATTCAGGGCCGCAAGACAGGGGTGGAAGCTTTCTTT. The chain uses TRBV28 and TRBJ1-1; 8 nucleotides line up with TRBD1. Per germline, CDR1 MDHEN and CDR2 SYDVKM. V lost 3 bases, J lost 8 bases, and 17 bases stayed unmatched. The CDR3 is 17 amino acids.

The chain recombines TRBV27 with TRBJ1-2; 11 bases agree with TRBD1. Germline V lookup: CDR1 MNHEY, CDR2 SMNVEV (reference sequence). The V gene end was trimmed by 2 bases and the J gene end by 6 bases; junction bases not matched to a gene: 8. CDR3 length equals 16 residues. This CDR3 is CASSLRPGQGVNGYTF. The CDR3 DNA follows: TGTGCCAGCAGTTTACGGCCGGGACAGGGGGTAAATGGCTACACCTTC.

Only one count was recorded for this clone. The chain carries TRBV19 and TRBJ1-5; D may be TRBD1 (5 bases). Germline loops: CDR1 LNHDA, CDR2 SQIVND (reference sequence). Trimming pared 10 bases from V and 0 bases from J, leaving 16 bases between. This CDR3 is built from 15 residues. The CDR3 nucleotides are TGTGCCACCCAGTCGGGGGTTAATAGCAATCAGCCCCAGCATTTT. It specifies CATQSGVNSNQPQHF.

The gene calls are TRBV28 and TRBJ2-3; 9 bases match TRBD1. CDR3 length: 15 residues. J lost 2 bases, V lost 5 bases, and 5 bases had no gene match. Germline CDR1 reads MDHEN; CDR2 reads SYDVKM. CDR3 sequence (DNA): TGTGCCAGCAGTAAAGACAGGGGGTTCACAGATACGCAGTATTTT. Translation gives CASSKDRGFTDTQYF. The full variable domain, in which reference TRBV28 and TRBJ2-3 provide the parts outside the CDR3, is DVKVTQSSRYLVKRTGEKVFLECVQDMDHENMFWYRQDPGLGLRLIYFSYDVKMKEKGDIPEGYSVSREKKERFSLILESASTNQTSMYLCASSKDRGFTDTQYFGPGTRLTVL.

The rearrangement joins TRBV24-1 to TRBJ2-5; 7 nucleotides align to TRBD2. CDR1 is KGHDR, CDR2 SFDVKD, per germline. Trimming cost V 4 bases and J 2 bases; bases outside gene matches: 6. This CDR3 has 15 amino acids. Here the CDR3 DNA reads TGTGCCACCAGTGACCCCCGGGGGGAACAAGAGACCCAGTACTTC. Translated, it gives CATSDPRGEQETQYF.

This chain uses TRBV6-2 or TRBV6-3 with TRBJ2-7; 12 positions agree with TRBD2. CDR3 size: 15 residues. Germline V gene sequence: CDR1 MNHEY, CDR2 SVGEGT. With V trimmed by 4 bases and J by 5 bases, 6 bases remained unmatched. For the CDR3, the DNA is TGTGCCAGCAGTTCCTCTAGCGGGAGGGCCGACGAGCAGTACTTC. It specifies CASSSSSGRADEQYF.

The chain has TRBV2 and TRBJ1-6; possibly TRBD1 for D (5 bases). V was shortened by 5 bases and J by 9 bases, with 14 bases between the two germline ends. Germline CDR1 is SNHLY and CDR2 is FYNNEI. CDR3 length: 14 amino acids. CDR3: CASSRERGISPLHF. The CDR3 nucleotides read TGTGCCAGCAGTCGAGAACGGGGGATTTCACCCCTCCACTTT.

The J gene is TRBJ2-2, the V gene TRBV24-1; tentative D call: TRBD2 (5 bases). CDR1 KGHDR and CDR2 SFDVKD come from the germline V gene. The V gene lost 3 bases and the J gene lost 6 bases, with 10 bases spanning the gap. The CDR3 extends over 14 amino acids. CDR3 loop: CATSDLPGAGELFF. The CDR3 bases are TGTGCCACCAGTGATCTCCCCGGGGCCGGGGAGCTGTTTTTT.